A selection of T cell receptor beta chains follows, all from one sample in a study of T-cell reconstitution after alpha-beta-depleted transplantation in children. TCRdb itself ran the PCR reads through MiXCR, one entry per CDR3 protein. Of 250,000 to 350,000 distinct CDR3 sequences listed, 9.9% are singletons. The source material was PBMCs from the stem cell graft donor, sampled from the stem cell graft. All receptors come from a human donor who donated a stem cell graft to a child with SCID. CDR3s include the opening cysteine and the closing phenylalanine or tryptophan. A D gene is named only where the DNA matches it firmly.

>TRBV20-1|TRBJ2-7|NA
CSAMTTSSTYEQYF
>TRBV4-2|TRBJ2-7|NA
CASSHAGAYEQYF
>TRBV7-8|TRBJ2-3|TRBD2
CASSSRTSGPDTQYF
>TRBV13|TRBJ2-1|TRBD1
CASSRANYRDSGVYNEQFF
>TRBV12-3/TRBV12-4|TRBJ1-2|NA
CASSLMGGANYGYTF
>TRBV10-3|TRBJ2-7|TRBD1
CATGTVSSYEQYF
>TRBV4-2|TRBJ2-3|NA
CASSQDFQQPYTDTQYF
>TRBV10-3|TRBJ2-7|NA
CAMSRTGSRGEQYF
>TRBV20-1|TRBJ1-2|NA
CSAIDDYGYTF
>TRBV9|TRBJ2-7|NA
CASSVGVGSSYEQYF
>TRBV20-1|TRBJ1-1|TRBD1
CSARDRVLMNTEAFF
>TRBV11-2|TRBJ1-1|NA
CASSLDRTGAFF
>TRBV9|TRBJ2-7|NA
CASSSWTEPGEQYF
>TRBV3-1|TRBJ2-3|NA
CASSRGLESTDTQYF
>TRBV18|TRBJ2-3|NA
CASSPPRQGLYLNTDTQYF
>TRBV4-1|TRBJ1-2|NA
CASSQVSGVYGYTF
>TRBV18|TRBJ2-1|TRBD2
CASSPAGGSASNEQFF
>TRBV12-3/TRBV12-4|TRBJ2-1|TRBD1
CASSRGQSYNEQFF
>TRBV20-1|TRBJ1-5|TRBD1
CSARPGTGNQPQHF
>TRBV21-1|TRBJ2-3|NA
CSSRASGGIDTQYF